The clone carrying this T cell receptor (beta chain) was recorded only once. These data are taken from a study of blood T cell repertoires in COVID-19. The CDR3 runs 13 residues. The junction had 6 bases not matched to a gene; V was cut back by 6 bases and J by 6 bases. Germline CDR1 and CDR2: MNHEY and SVGAGI. Some clones are missing from TCRdb's copy, which holds only in-frame ones; the method was immunoSEQ multiplex PCR. Among roughly 260,000 clones, around 90% were seen once, and the ten largest hold 2% to 3%. The source is a person under 35 with COVID-19, enrolled during active disease. The chain uses TRBV6-5 and TRBJ1-2; 8 positions agree with TRBD1. Sample: peripheral blood. The DNA for the CDR3 is TGTGCCAGCAGCTCGGACAGGGATAATGGCTACACCTTC. Amino acids: CASSSDRDNGYTF.